This entry lists 32 T cell receptor beta chains sequenced from one sample in a study of blood T cell repertoires in COVID-19. Profiling relied on immunoSEQ multiplex PCR, and the TCRdb table lists in-frame clones only, not all of them. This repertoire shows about 90,000 clones, around four fifths found once; its top ten account for more than 10%. The sample consisted of peripheral blood. Receptors originate from a human donor in a cohort sampled during active COVID-19.

This chain connects TRBV10-3 to TRBJ2-2; 10 bases line up with TRBD1. The CDR3 is 14 amino acids. The V segment lost 8 bases and the J segment 7 bases; nucleotides outside the gene matches: 7. Germline V gene lookup returns CDR1 ENHRY and CDR2 SYGVKD. CDR3 sequence reads: CAISDRGRIGELFF. The CDR3 region has the DNA TGTGCCATCTCCGACAGGGGGCGCATCGGGGAGCTGTTTTTT.

This clone is categorized as medium-sized. The chain is built from TRBV24-1 and TRBJ2-1; possible D gene TRBD2, 6 bases. The V gene's germline CDR1 is KGHDR and CDR2 SFDVKD. The CDR3 runs to 14 residues. Trimming took off 7 bases at V and 3 bases at J, with 12 bases between the two ends. In DNA form, the CDR3 reads TGTGCCACCAGGGCGGGAAGTAACTACAATGAGCAGTTCTTC. It encodes CATRAGSNYNEQFF.

This clone was seen a handful of times. The V and J genes are TRBV12-3 or TRBV12-4 and TRBJ2-5, with TRBD2 matching over 7 bases. J gave up 5 bases and V 6 bases, and 6 bases lay outside the gene matches. This CDR3 has 13 residues. CDR3 protein: CASRRGRVETQYF. The DNA of the CDR3 is TGTGCCAGCAGACGGGGGAGGGTTGAGACCCAGTACTTC.

This CDR3 is CSAGRGREQYF. The DNA for the CDR3 is TGCAGTGCAGGGCGGGGTCGCGAGCAGTACTTC. The V gene is TRBV20-1, the J gene TRBJ2-7; a possible D gene is TRBD2 (6 bases). This CDR3 contains 11 residues. Between the trimmed V and J ends, which lost 6 bases and 6 bases, there was a span of 12 bases. Germline-derived CDR1 and CDR2 are DFQATT and SNEGSKA (reference sequence).

V gene TRBV23-1 combines with J gene TRBJ1-6; D is unresolved. TRBV23-1 qualifies as an ORF whose function is uncertain. This CDR3 has 15 amino acids. The V gene lost 8 bases and the J gene lost 7 bases, with 18 bases spanning the gap. The CDR3 here is CASLPLRIGNSPLHF. The CDR3 DNA is TGCGCCAGCCTTCCCTTACGGATCGGGAATTCACCCCTCCACTTT.

The chain has TRBV19 and TRBJ1-2; D gene unclear. Trimming stripped 5 bases from V and 4 bases from J, with 17 bases between. The CDR3 is 15 amino acids. Germline-derived CDR1 and CDR2 are LNHDA and SQIVND (reference sequence). In nucleotides, the CDR3 is TGTGCCAGTAGTGGAGGTCGGGGTGGAATCTATGGCTACACCTTC. Translating it yields CASSGGRGGIYGYTF.

This clone was observed once. This rearrangement joins TRBV5-1 to TRBJ2-3; maybe TRBD1 (5 bases). The CDR3 contains 12 residues. The V gene's germline CDR1 is SGHRS and CDR2 YFSETQ. With 2 bases removed from V and 5 bases from J, the gap between germline ends came to 6 bases. The CDR3, as DNA: TGCGCCAGCAGCTTAGGGGTAGATACGCAGTATTTT. It translates to CASSLGVDTQYF.

The V call is TRBV5-1, the J call TRBJ1-1, with D possibly TRBD1 on 6 matching bases. The germline gives CDR1 SGHRS, CDR2 YFSETQ. Trimming left V 1 base short and J 1 base short, with 11 bases between. The CDR3 extends over 15 amino acids. The CDR3 DNA is TGCGCCAGCAGCTTGCAACAGGGCGGGAACACTGAAGCTTTCTTT. This gives the protein CASSLQQGGNTEAFF.

This chain links TRBV28 with TRBJ1-2, with D perhaps TRBD1 (5 bases). The CDR3 is 14 residues long. Trimming took off 5 bases at V and 6 bases at J, with 16 bases between the two ends. Germline-derived CDR1 and CDR2 are MDHEN and SYDVKM. DNA of the CDR3: TGTGCCAGCAGTCCACGAGGGAGGGGAAATGGCTACACCTTC. It encodes CASSPRGRGNGYTF.

The J gene is TRBJ2-7, the V gene TRBV6-5, with 12 bases identical to TRBD2. The germline CDR1 and CDR2 sequences are MNHEY and SVGAGI. This CDR3 is built from 14 residues. V gave up 6 bases and J gave up 2 bases; unmatched junction bases: 2. CDR3 region: CASRPSGGAYEQYF. For the CDR3, the DNA is TGTGCCAGCAGGCCTAGCGGGGGGGCCTACGAGCAGTACTTC.

Only a few counts were recorded for this clone. J is TRBJ1-1 and V is TRBV5-6; D is unresolved. CDR1 is SGHDT, CDR2 YYEEEE, per germline. Trimming cost V 5 bases and J 4 bases, with 12 bases left between them. The CDR3 runs 13 residues. The CDR3 bases are TGTGCCAGCAGATGGGCCATGGGCACTGAAGCTTTCTTT. Translation gives CASRWAMGTEAFF. Complete variable domain (other parts from reference TRBV5-6 and TRBJ1-1): DAGVTQSPTHLIKTRGQQVTLRCSPKSGHDTVSWYQQALGQGPQFIFQYYEEEERQRGNFPDRFSGHQFPNYSSELNVNALLLGDSALYLCASRWAMGTEAFFGQGTRLTVV.

The chain joins TRBV5-6 to TRBJ2-7; D not resolved. V was shortened by 4 bases and J by 7 bases, with 18 bases between the two germline ends. CDR3 length equals 14 residues. CDR1 and CDR2 from the germline V gene are SGHDT and YYEEEE. CDR3 loop: CASSPRLQLREQYF. As DNA, the CDR3 is TGTGCCAGCAGCCCCAGATTGCAGTTGCGGGAGCAGTACTTC.

This chain joins TRBV21-1 and TRBJ2-2; TRBD2 was called by the table and not checked on the DNA. TRBV21-1 has pseudogene status. The CDR3 loop spans 15 amino acids. The chain's CDR3 is CASSAGGPNTGELFF. The CDR3 DNA reads TGTGCCAGCAGCGCGGGAGGGCCGAACACCGGGGAGCTGTTTTTT.

The chain recombines TRBV28 with TRBJ2-2; D possibly corresponds to TRBD1 (6 bases). The length of the CDR3 is 15 residues. The germline V and J ends were trimmed by 8 bases and 3 bases, with 16 bases remaining between them. Per the germline V gene, CDR1 is MDHEN and CDR2 is SYDVKM. CDR3 residues: CASAQVRGYTGELFF. The CDR3 bases are TGTGCCAGCGCGCAGGTCAGGGGATACACCGGGGAGCTGTTTTTT.

The genes are TRBV24-1 and TRBJ2-3; 11 nucleotides agree with TRBD1. CDR3 length equals 15 residues. J lost 6 bases, V lost 3 bases, and 4 bases had no gene match. Looked up from germline, CDR1 is KGHDR and CDR2 is SFDVKD. In DNA, the CDR3 is TGTGCCACCAGTGATCCCGGGACAGGGGGGGATACGCAGTATTTT. Protein product: CATSDPGTGGDTQYF.

The J gene is TRBJ2-7, the V gene TRBV18; D is possibly TRBD1 (5 bases). The CDR3 is 11 amino acids. CDR1 is KGHSH and CDR2 is LQKENI in the germline V gene. V lost 4 bases and J 6 bases, leaving 7 bases between the germline ends. CDR3 nucleotide sequence: TGTGCCAGCTCACAGGGGTCCGAGCAGTACTTC. Translated: CASSQGSEQYF. The variable domain in full, completed from reference TRBV18 and TRBJ2-7, reads NAGVMQNPRHLVRRRGQEARLRCSPMKGHSHVYWYRQLPEEGLKFMVYLQKENIIDESGMPKERFSAEFPKEGPSILRIQQVVRGDSAAYFCASSQGSEQYFGPGTRLTVT.

CDR3 bases: TGTGCCAGCAGTGGGGACATCGGATATGGCTACACCTTC. This encodes CASSGDIGYGYTF. V usage is TRBV2 and J usage is TRBJ1-2; tentative D call: TRBD1 (6 bases). Germline CDR1 SNHLY, CDR2 FYNNEI. This CDR3 has 13 amino acids. Trimming cost V 4 bases and J 5 bases, with 11 bases left between them. Full variable domain (rest looked up from reference TRBV2 and TRBJ1-2): EPEVTQTPSHQVTQMGQEVILRCVPISNHLYFYWYRQILGQKVEFLVSFYNNEISEKSEIFDDQFSVERPDGSNFTLKIRSTKLEDSAMYFCASSGDIGYGYTFGSGTRLTVV.

Concerning this clone itself: One end of the junction does not line up with germline, which may come from a read error. The rearrangement joins TRBV3-1 (or the pseudogene TRBV3-2) to TRBJ1-2; no clear D. Germline lookup yields CDR1 LGHDT and CDR2 YNNKEL (reference sequence). This CDR3 contains 13 residues. The DNA for the CDR3 is TGTGCCGGCAGCCAATGGGCCCCGGGAGGCTACACCTTC. As protein: CAGSQWAPGGYTF.

This clone was seen only once. CDR3 nucleotide sequence: TGTGCCAGCAGCCACCGGGACAGGGGGCGGGAGCAGTACTTC. Translating it yields CASSHRDRGREQYF. The gene calls are TRBV11-2 and TRBJ2-7; 12 bases are a match to TRBD1. The V gene's germline CDR1 is SGHAT and CDR2 FQNNGV. CDR3 length: 14 residues. V dropped 5 bases and J dropped 7; count of bases not matched to a gene: 6.

V usage is TRBV28 and J usage is TRBJ1-1; D remains unclear. The CDR3 is 12 amino acids. V gave up 5 bases and J gave up 0 bases, with 4 bases separating them. Germline loops: CDR1 MDHEN, CDR2 SYDVKM. As DNA, the CDR3 is TGTGCCAGCAGTGTCTTGAACACTGAAGCTTTCTTT. Translating it yields CASSVLNTEAFF.

The chain combines TRBV7-2 with TRBJ1-6; 7 bases match TRBD1. This CDR3 has 14 residues. The germline V gene has CDR1 SGHTA and CDR2 FQGNSA. With V trimmed by 5 bases and J by 7 bases, 5 bases remained unmatched. The CDR3 spells CASSRDRENSPLHF. The CDR3 nucleotides read TGTGCCAGCAGCCGCGACAGGGAAAATTCACCCCTCCACTTT.

V usage is TRBV5-1 and J usage is TRBJ1-5; 9 nucleotides line up with TRBD1. Germline values: CDR1 SGHRS, CDR2 YFSETQ. Trimming at V came to 4 bases and at J to 5 bases, leaving 4 bases not matched to a gene. This CDR3 contains 14 residues. The CDR3 nucleotides are TGCGCCAGCAGCCTGGGACAGGGAGATCAGCCCCAGCATTTT. Translating gives CASSLGQGDQPQHF.

The V call is TRBV18, the J call TRBJ2-2; 8 positions match TRBD1. Germline trimming cut 3 bases from V and 4 bases from J; bases unmatched to any gene: 7. The CDR3 consists of 16 residues. CDR1 and CDR2 (germline): KGHSH, LQKENI. The CDR3 nucleotides read TGTGCCAGCTCACCGGCGGACAGGGTCGTCACCGGGGAGCTGTTTTTT. Translation: CASSPADRVVTGELFF.

The rearrangement joins TRBV7-2 to TRBJ1-5; D uncertain. This CDR3 is 13 amino acids long. With 3 bases removed from V and 4 bases from J, the gap between germline ends came to 7 bases. CDR1 SGHTA and CDR2 FQGNSA come from the germline V gene. The CDR3 nucleotides read TGTGCCAGCAGCTTGGGAGAAAATCAGCCCCAGCATTTT. This encodes CASSLGENQPQHF.

The rearrangement joins TRBV2 to TRBJ2-7, with 10 bases lining up with TRBD1. CDR3 size: 15 residues. The V gene's germline CDR1 is SNHLY and CDR2 FYNNEI. With 4 bases clipped from V and 2 bases from J, the junction kept 5 bases outside the gene matches. The DNA for the CDR3 is TGTGCCAGCAGTGGGGACAGGGGAGAAACCTACGAGCAGTACTTC. Protein sequence: CASSGDRGETYEQYF. Filled out from reference TRBV2 and TRBJ2-7, the complete variable domain reads EPEVTQTPSHQVTQMGQEVILRCVPISNHLYFYWYRQILGQKVEFLVSFYNNEISEKSEIFDDQFSVERPDGSNFTLKIRSTKLEDSAMYFCASSGDRGETYEQYFGPGTRLTVT.

This clone was counted once. The chain couples TRBV30 to TRBJ1-1; 9 nucleotides match TRBD1. With V trimmed by 2 bases and J by 4 bases, 2 bases remained unmatched. The CDR3 is 13 amino acids. In germline, CDR1 is GTSNPN, CDR2 SVGIG (reference sequence). This CDR3 is CAWSPDRGTEAFF. For the CDR3, the DNA is TGTGCCTGGAGTCCGGACAGGGGCACTGAAGCTTTCTTT.

The chain recombines TRBV5-8 with TRBJ2-6; D not certain. This CDR3 comprises 15 residues. The germline V gene has CDR1 SGHTS and CDR2 YDEGEE. V was shortened by 6 bases and J by 1 base, with 11 bases between the two germline ends. The CDR3 region has the DNA TGTGCCAGCACCGTGGGCTGGTCTGGGGCCAACGTCCTGACTTTC. Protein: CASTVGWSGANVLTF.

The genes are TRBV19 and TRBJ1-1, with D maybe TRBD1 (5 bases). Germline CDR1 and CDR2: LNHDA and SQIVND (reference sequence). There are 13 residues in the CDR3. V lost 3 bases, J lost 3 bases, and 8 bases lay in between. The CDR3 nucleotides read TGTGCCAGTAGTATCTACAGGTACACTGAAGCTTTCTTT. Translating gives CASSIYRYTEAFF. Drawing the rest from reference TRBV19 and TRBJ1-1, the complete variable domain is DGGITQSPKYLFRKEGQNVTLSCEQNLNHDAMYWYRQDPGQGLRLIYYSQIVNDFQKGDIAEGYSVSREKKESFPLTVTSAQKNPTAFYLCASSIYRYTEAFFGQGTRLTVV.

This sequence joins TRBV7-9 and TRBJ2-7, with 13 bases fitting TRBD2. With 3 bases clipped from V and 1 base from J, the junction kept 3 bases outside the gene matches. Germline V gene sequence: CDR1 SEHNR, CDR2 FQNEAQ (reference sequence). This CDR3 has 16 amino acids. CDR3 residues: CASSFRTSGGSYEQYF. Written as DNA, the CDR3 is TGTGCCAGCAGCTTTAGGACTAGCGGGGGATCCTACGAGCAGTACTTC.

The genes are TRBV5-5 and TRBJ1-5; tentative D call: TRBD1 (6 bases). Germline CDR1 is SGHKS and CDR2 is YYEKEE (reference sequence). Between the trimmed V and J ends, which lost 4 bases and 7 bases, there was a span of 15 bases. The CDR3 contains 14 residues. The CDR3 region is CASSPGGVGQPQHF. CDR3 sequence (DNA): TGTGCCAGCAGCCCGGGGGGCGTGGGGCAGCCCCAGCATTTT. Variable domain in full (rest from reference TRBV5-5 and TRBJ1-5): DAGVTQSPTHLIKTRGQQVTLRCSPISGHKSVSWYQQVLGQGPQFIFQYYEKEERGRGNFPDRFSARQFPNYSSELNVNALLLGDSALYLCASSPGGVGQPQHFGDGTRLSIL.

The rearrangement uses TRBV28 and TRBJ2-5, with D possibly being TRBD2 (6 bases). The CDR3 length is 14 residues. V gave up 5 bases and J gave up 7 bases, with 17 bases separating them. Germline-derived CDR1 and CDR2 are MDHEN and SYDVKM. DNA of the CDR3: TGTGCCAGCAGTAGCCGCATGGACGGGGGGACCCAGTACTTC. Encoded protein: CASSSRMDGGTQYF.

This chain joins TRBV7-2 and TRBJ2-5; D is perhaps TRBD2 (5 bases). Per germline, CDR1 SGHTA and CDR2 FQGNSA. V lost 5 bases and J 7 bases, leaving 20 bases between the germline ends. The CDR3 has 15 residues. CDR3 coding DNA: TGTGCCAGCAGCACCGTTCCGGGAAGCACTGGGACCCAGTACTTC. This gives the protein CASSTVPGSTGTQYF. The full variable domain, with the rest looked up from reference TRBV7-2 and TRBJ2-5, is GAGVSQSPSNKVTEKGKDVELRCDPISGHTALYWYRQSLGQGLEFLIYFQGNSAPDKSGLPSDRFSAERTGGSVSTLTIQRTQQEDSAVYLCASSTVPGSTGTQYFGPGTRLLVL.